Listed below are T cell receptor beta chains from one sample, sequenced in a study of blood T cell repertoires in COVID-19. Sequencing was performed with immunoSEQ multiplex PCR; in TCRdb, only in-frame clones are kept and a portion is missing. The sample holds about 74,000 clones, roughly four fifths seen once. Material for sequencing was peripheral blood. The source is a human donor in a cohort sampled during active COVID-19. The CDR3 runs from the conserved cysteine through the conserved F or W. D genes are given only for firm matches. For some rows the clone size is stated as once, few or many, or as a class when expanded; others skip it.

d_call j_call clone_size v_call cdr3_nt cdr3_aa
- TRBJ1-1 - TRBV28 TGTGCCAGCAGCGTAAGGGGAGGCGCTTTCTTT CASSVRGGAFF
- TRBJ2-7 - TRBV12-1 TGTGCCGGGCCCAGGGAGTACTTC CAGPREYF
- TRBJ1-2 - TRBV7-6 TGTGCCAGCAGCCTGCTCCCGGGGGATGGCTACACCTTC CASSLLPGDGYTF
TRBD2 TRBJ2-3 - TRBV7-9 TGTGCCAGCAGCTTAATAGCGGGGAGCACAGATACGCAGTATTTT CASSLIAGSTDTQYF
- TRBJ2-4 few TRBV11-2 TGTGCCAGCAGCTTAGTTAGCGGAGCCAAAAACATTCAGTACTTC CASSLVSGAKNIQYF
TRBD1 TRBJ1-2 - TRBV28 TGTGCCAGCACCTCCCTTGAGGGGGCGCGGGGCTACACCTTC CASTSLEGARGYTF
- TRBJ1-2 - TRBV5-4 TGTGCCAGCAGCCTAGCTAACTATGGCTACACCTTC CASSLANYGYTF
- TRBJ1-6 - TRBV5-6 TGTGCCAGCAGCTTGGCCAACCAGGGGTTACCCCTCCACTTT CASSLANQGLPLHF
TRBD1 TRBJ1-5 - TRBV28 TGTGCCAGCAGTTACGCAGGGGGCGGTCAGCCCCAGCATTTT CASSYAGGGQPQHF
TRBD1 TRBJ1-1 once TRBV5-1 TGCGCCAGCAGTCCACAGGGGGATCGGGGGACTGAAGCTTTCTTT CASSPQGDRGTEAFF
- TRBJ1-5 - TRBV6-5 TGTGCCAGCAGCAGGGGAGGGGGTAGCAATCAGCCCCAGCATTTT CASSRGGGSNQPQHF
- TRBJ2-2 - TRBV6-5 TGTGCCAGCACAACAGGAACGAACACCGGGGAGCTGTTTTTT CASTTGTNTGELFF
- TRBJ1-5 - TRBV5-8 TGTGCCAGCAGCTTGGGACAGAATAGCAATCAGCCCCAGCATTTT CASSLGQNSNQPQHF
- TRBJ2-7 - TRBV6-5 TGTGCCAGCGGGTTGGTTGGGGAGAACACCTACGAGCAGTACTTC CASGLVGENTYEQYF
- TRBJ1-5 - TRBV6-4 TGTGCCAGCAGTGTCGGGGGGAAGAGCAATCAGCCCCAGCATTTT CASSVGGKSNQPQHF
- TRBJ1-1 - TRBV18 TGTGCCAGCTCACCCCGGGAGGCCGACACTGAAGCTTTCTTT CASSPREADTEAFF
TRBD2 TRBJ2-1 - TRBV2 TGTGCCAGCAGTTGGCGGGGGGGCTACAATGAGCAGTTCTTC CASSWRGGYNEQFF
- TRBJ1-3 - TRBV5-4 TGTGCCAGCAGCCTTCAGGGGCCTGGAAACACCATATATTTT CASSLQGPGNTIYF
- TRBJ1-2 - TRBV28 TGTGCCACCTCACTCCCTCCCAACTATGGCTACACCTTC CATSLPPNYGYTF
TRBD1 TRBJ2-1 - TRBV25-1 TGTGCCAGCACTCAGGGGGCGGTAAATGAGCAGTTCTTC CASTQGAVNEQFF
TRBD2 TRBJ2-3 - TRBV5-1 TGCGCCAGCAGCCCGTTCCGGACTAGCGGGGCCACAGATACGCAGTATTTT CASSPFRTSGATDTQYF
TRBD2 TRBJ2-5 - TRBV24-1 TGTGCCACCAGTGATGGACCGGGACTAGCGGGGGTAACCCAGTACTTC CATSDGPGLAGVTQYF
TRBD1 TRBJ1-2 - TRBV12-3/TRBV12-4 TGTGCCAGCAGGGGGACAGCCAACTATGGCTACACCTTC CASRGTANYGYTF
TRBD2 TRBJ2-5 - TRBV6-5 TGTGCCAGCAGTTACCAAGGGCCTAGCGGGGGTGAGACCCAGTACTTC CASSYQGPSGGETQYF
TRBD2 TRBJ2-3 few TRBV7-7 TGTGCCAGCAGCAAAGGCCATGGCGGGGGAGTAGATACGCAGTATTTT CASSKGHGGGVDTQYF
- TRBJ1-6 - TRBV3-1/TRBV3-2 TGTGCCAGCAGCCCCTCGGAGTCGAATTCACCCCTCCACTTT CASSPSESNSPLHF
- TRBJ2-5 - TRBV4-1 TGCGCCAGCAGCCAAGATGCGGGGCGAGAGACCCAGTACTTC CASSQDAGRETQYF